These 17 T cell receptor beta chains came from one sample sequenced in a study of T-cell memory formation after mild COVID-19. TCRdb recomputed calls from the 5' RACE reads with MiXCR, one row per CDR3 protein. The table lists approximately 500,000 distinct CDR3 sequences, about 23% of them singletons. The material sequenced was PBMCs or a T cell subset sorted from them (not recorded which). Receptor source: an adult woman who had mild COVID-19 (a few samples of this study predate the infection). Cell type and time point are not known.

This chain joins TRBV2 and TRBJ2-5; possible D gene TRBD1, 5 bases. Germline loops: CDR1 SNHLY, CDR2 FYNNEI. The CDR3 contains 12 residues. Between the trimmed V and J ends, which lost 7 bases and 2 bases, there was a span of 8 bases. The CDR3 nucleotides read TGTGCCAGCACTACAGGTCAAGAGACCCAGTACTTC. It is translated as CASTTGQETQYF.

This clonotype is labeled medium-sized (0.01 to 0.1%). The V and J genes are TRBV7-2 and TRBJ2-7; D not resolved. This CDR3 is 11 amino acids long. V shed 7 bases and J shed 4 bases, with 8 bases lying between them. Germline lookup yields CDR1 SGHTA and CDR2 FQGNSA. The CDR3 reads CASTQAYEQYF. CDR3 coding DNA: TGTGCCAGCACCCAGGCGTACGAGCAGTACTTC.

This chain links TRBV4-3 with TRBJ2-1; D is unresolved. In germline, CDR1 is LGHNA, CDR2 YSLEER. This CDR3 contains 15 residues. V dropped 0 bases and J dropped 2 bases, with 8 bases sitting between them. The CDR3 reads CASSQDRSTYNEQFF. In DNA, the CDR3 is TGCGCCAGCAGCCAAGATCGTAGTACCTACAATGAGCAGTTCTTC.

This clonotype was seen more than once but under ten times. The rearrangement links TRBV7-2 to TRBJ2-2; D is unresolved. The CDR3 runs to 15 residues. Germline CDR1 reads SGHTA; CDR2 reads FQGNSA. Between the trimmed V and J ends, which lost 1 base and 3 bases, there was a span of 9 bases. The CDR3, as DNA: TGTGCCAGCAGCTTAGGGCGGATCGACACCGGGGAGCTGTTTTTT. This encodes CASSLGRIDTGELFF.

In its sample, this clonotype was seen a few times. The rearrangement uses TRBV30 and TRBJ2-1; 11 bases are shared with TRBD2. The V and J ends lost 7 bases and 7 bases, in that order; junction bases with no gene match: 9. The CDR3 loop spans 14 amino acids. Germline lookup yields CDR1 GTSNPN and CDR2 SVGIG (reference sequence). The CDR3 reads CAYQTSGIGNEQFF. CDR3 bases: TGTGCCTATCAGACTAGCGGGATTGGTAATGAGCAGTTCTTC.

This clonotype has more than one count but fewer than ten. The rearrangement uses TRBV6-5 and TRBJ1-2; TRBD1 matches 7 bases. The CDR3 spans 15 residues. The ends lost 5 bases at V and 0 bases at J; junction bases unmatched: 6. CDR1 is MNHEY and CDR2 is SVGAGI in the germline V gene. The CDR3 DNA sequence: TGTGCCAGCAGTCCGACCGGACAGGCTAACTATGGCTACACCTTC. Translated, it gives CASSPTGQANYGYTF.

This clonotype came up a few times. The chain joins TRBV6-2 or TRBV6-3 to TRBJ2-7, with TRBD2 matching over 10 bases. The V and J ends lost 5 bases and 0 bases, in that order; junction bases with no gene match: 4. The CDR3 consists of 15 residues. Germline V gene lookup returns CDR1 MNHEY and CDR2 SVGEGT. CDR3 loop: CASSTTSGVSYEQYF. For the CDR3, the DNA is TGTGCCAGCAGTACCACTAGCGGGGTCTCCTACGAGCAGTACTTC.

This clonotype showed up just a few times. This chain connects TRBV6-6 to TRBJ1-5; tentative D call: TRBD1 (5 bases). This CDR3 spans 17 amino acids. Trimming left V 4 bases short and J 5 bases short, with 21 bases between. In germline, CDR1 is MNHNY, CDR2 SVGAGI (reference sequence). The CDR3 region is CASSWDSTRGRDQPQHF. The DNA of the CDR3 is TGTGCCAGCAGTTGGGACTCGACTAGGGGCAGGGATCAGCCCCAGCATTTT.

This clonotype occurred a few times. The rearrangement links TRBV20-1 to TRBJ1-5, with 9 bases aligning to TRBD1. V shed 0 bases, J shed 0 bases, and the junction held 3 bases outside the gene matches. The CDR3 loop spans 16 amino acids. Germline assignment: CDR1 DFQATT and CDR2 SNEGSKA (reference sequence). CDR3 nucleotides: TGCAGTGCTAGAGAAGGGACAGGGATTAGCAATCAGCCCCAGCATTTT. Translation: CSAREGTGISNQPQHF.

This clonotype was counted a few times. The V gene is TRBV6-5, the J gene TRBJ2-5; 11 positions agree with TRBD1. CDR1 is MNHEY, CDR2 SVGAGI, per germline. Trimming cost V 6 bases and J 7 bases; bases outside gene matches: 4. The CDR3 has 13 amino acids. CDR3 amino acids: CASSPGTGGTQYF. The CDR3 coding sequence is TGTGCCAGCAGCCCCGGGACAGGGGGGACCCAGTACTTC.

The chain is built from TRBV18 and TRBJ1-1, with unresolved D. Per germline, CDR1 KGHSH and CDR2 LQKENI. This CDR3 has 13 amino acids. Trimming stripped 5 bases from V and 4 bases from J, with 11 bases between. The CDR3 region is CASSVQGGTEAFF. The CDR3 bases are TGTGCCAGCTCAGTACAAGGAGGCACTGAAGCTTTCTTT.

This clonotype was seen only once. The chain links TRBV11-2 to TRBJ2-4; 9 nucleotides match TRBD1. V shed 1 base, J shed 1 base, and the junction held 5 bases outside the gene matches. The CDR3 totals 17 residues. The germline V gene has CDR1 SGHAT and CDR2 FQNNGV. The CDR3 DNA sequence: TGTGCCAGCAGCTTAGGGGACAGGGTCTTCGCCAAAAACATTCAGTACTTC. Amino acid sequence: CASSLGDRVFAKNIQYF. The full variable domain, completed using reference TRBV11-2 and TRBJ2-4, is EAGVAQSPRYKIIEKRQSVAFWCNPISGHATLYWYQQILGQGPKLLIQFQNNGVVDDSQLPKDRFSAERLKGVDSTLKIQPAKLEDSAVYLCASSLGDRVFAKNIQYFGAGTRLSVL.

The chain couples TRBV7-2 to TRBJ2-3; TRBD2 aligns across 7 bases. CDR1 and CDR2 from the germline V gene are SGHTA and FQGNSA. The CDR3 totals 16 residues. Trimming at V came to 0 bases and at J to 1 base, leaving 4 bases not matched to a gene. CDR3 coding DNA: TGTGCCAGCAGCTTAGCTCTGGGAGGGCGCACAGATACGCAGTATTTT. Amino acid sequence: CASSLALGGRTDTQYF.

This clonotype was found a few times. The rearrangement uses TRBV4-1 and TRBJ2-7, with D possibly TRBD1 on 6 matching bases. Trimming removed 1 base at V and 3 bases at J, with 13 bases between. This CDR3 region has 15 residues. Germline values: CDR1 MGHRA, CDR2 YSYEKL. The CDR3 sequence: CASSQVGTRVYEQYF. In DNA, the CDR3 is TGCGCCAGCAGCCAAGTGGGGACACGCGTCTACGAGCAGTACTTC.

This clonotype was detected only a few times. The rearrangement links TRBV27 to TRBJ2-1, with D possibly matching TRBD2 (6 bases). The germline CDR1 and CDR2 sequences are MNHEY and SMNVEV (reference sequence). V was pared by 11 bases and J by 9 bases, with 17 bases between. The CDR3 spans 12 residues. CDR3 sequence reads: CAGGSSIGEQFF. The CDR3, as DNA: TGTGCCGGGGGGTCATCAATTGGTGAGCAGTTCTTC.

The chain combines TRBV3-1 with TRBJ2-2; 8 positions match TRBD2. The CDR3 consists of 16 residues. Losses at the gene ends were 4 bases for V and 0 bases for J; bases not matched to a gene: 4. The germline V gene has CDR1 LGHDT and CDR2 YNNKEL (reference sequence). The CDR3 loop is CASSLSGSANTGELFF. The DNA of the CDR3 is TGTGCCAGCAGCCTAAGCGGGAGTGCGAACACCGGGGAGCTGTTTTTT.

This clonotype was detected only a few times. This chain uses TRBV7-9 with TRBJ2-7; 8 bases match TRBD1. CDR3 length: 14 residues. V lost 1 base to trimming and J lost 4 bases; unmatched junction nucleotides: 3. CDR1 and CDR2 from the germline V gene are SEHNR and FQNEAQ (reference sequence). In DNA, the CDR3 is TGTGCCAGCAGCTTAGAACAGGGGGTATACGAGCAGTACTTC. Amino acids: CASSLEQGVYEQYF.